One sample yielded the 27 T cell receptor beta chains listed below, sequenced in a study of T cells in tumors after PD-1 blockade. This table comes from immunoSEQ multiplex PCR, and its TCRdb copy is limited to in-frame clones, with some not included. The sample records 60,000 to 70,000 clones, approximately 79% being singletons. The sequencing used PBMCs, collected after anti-PD-1 treatment. The receptors here all came from a human donor with basal cell carcinoma.

V and J are TRBV6-1 and TRBJ1-2; D is possibly TRBD1 (6 bases). Trimming cost V 3 bases and J 4 bases, with 9 bases left between them. This CDR3 has 13 amino acids. The germline V gene encodes CDR1 MNHNS and CDR2 SASEGT. The CDR3 sequence: CASSEDSSYGYTF. In nucleotides, the CDR3 is TGTGCCAGCAGTGAGGACAGCTCCTATGGCTACACCTTC.

The CDR3 DNA reads as TGTGCCTGGCACCAGGGGAAGGTGGAAGAAAAACTGTTTTTT. It yields the protein CAWHQGKVEEKLFF. This chain joins TRBV30 and TRBJ1-4, with a weak D call TRBD1 (6 bases). The CDR3 contains 14 residues. The germline V gene has CDR1 GTSNPN and CDR2 SVGIG (reference sequence). Trimming took off 5 bases at V and 8 bases at J, with 18 bases between the two ends.

The genes are TRBV5-8 and TRBJ2-5; D is unclear. Trimming shortened V by 4 bases and J by 10 bases, and 17 bases separated the two germline ends. Germline CDR1 is SGHTS and CDR2 is YDEGEE. The CDR3 totals 13 residues. CDR3 sequence reads: CASSAGSHSVQYF. In DNA form, the CDR3 reads TGTGCCAGCAGCGCCGGGTCCCACTCAGTCCAGTACTTC.

As regards this clone: Other DNA sequences in this specimen translate into the identical CDR3. The chain couples TRBV5-1 to TRBJ1-5, with a possible D match to TRBD1 (5 bases). Trimming pared 1 base from V and 6 bases from J, leaving 11 bases between. The germline gives CDR1 SGHRS, CDR2 YFSETQ. This CDR3 is built from 14 residues. CDR3 nucleotide sequence: TGCGCCAGCAGCTTGTCGGGGACGGGTCAGCCCCAGCATTTT. Protein product: CASSLSGTGQPQHF.

The gene calls are TRBV5-6 and TRBJ2-5; TRBD1 aligns across 8 bases. The CDR3 totals 13 residues. V lost 4 bases and J lost 5; bases outside the gene matches: 4. Germline V gene lookup returns CDR1 SGHDT and CDR2 YYEEEE. DNA for the CDR3: TGTGCCAGCAGCCGGACAGGGATCGAGACCCAGTACTTC. It translates to CASSRTGIETQYF.

This chain links TRBV7-9 with TRBJ1-4, with 11 positions matching TRBD1. The CDR3 totals 14 residues. The germline V gene has CDR1 SEHNR and CDR2 FQNEAQ (reference sequence). V dropped 4 bases and J dropped 8; count of bases not matched to a gene: 3. The CDR3 DNA reads as TGTGCCAGCAGCTGGGGACAGGGGGAGGAAAAACTGTTTTTT. This translates into CASSWGQGEEKLFF.

The J gene is TRBJ1-6, the V gene TRBV19, with D uncertain. Germline V gene data show CDR1 as LNHDA and CDR2 as SQIVND (reference sequence). There are 19 residues in the CDR3. V was pared by 4 bases and J by 0 bases, with 19 bases between. This CDR3 is CASSTIQTRYSSYNSPLHF. The CDR3 nucleotides are TGTGCCAGTAGTACGATACAGACCCGGTATAGCTCCTATAATTCACCCCTCCACTTT.

This clone has only a few counts. The J gene is TRBJ2-1, the V gene TRBV30, with TRBD2 matching 7 bases. This CDR3 has 17 residues. Per the germline V gene, CDR1 is GTSNPN and CDR2 is SVGIG (reference sequence). After removal of 0 bases from V and 5 bases from J, the junction contained 13 bases not matched to a gene. Written as DNA, the CDR3 is TGTGCCTGGAGTGTATTGGGGCGGGGGTCTCGACACAATGAGCAGTTCTTC. It specifies CAWSVLGRGSRHNEQFF.

The count of this clone is one. The rearrangement joins TRBV11-1 to TRBJ2-5, with 8 bases identical to TRBD2. The junction had 9 bases not matched to a gene; V was cut back by 1 base and J by 5 bases. Germline V lookup: CDR1 SGHAT, CDR2 FQDESV (reference sequence). The CDR3 covers 16 residues. The CDR3 protein is CASSLDPGLGLETQYF. The CDR3 nucleotides read TGTGCCAGCAGCTTAGACCCGGGACTAGGATTGGAGACCCAGTACTTC.

The chain combines TRBV7-9 with TRBJ2-1; no firm D call. Trimming took 4 bases from V and 8 from J, leaving 12 bases between them. Germline V lookup: CDR1 SEHNR, CDR2 FQNEAQ (reference sequence). This CDR3 has 13 residues. CDR3 in amino acids: CASSYEVIDEQFF. The DNA of the CDR3 is TGTGCCAGCAGCTACGAAGTGATCGATGAGCAGTTCTTC. Supplemented by reference TRBV7-9 and TRBJ2-1, the full variable domain reads DTGVSQNPRHKITKRGQNVTFRCDPISEHNRLYWYRQTLGQGPEFLTYFQNEAQLEKSRLLSDRFSAERPKGSFSTLEIQRTEQGDSAMYLCASSYEVIDEQFFGPGTRLTVL.

The chain recombines TRBV29-1 with TRBJ2-5; 11 nucleotides agree with TRBD2. CDR1 and CDR2 (germline): SQVTM, ANQGSEA. This CDR3 spans 17 amino acids. Trimming removed 4 bases from V and 4 bases from J; junction bases left unmatched: 14. CDR3 in DNA: TGCAGCGTTGCGGGGCTTTTTCTAGCGGGGGGTACAGAGACCCAGTACTTC. Translated: CSVAGLFLAGGTETQYF.

The chain is built from TRBV2 and TRBJ1-2, with D hard to call. The CDR3 spans 12 residues. Trimming took off 4 bases at V and 7 bases at J, with 10 bases between the two ends. In germline, CDR1 is SNHLY, CDR2 FYNNEI. The CDR3 bases are TGTGCCAGCAGTGCGTACGGCCTTGGCTACACCTTC. Protein: CASSAYGLGYTF. Full variable domain (rest looked up from reference TRBV2 and TRBJ1-2): EPEVTQTPSHQVTQMGQEVILRCVPISNHLYFYWYRQILGQKVEFLVSFYNNEISEKSEIFDDQFSVERPDGSNFTLKIRSTKLEDSAMYFCASSAYGLGYTFGSGTRLTVV.

This rearrangement joins TRBV7-2 to TRBJ1-2; perhaps TRBD1 as D (6 bases). This CDR3 region has 15 residues. V was cut by 3 bases and J by 0 bases, with 11 bases left in between. Germline V gene data show CDR1 as SGHTA and CDR2 as FQGNSA. The CDR3 spells CASSFGQTANYGYTF. CDR3 nucleotides: TGTGCCAGCAGCTTCGGACAGACTGCTAACTATGGCTACACCTTC.

This clone was observed a handful of times. The J gene is TRBJ2-2, the V gene TRBV7-8; D remains unclear. V lost 1 base, J lost 12 bases, and 9 bases lay in between. The CDR3 has 12 amino acids. Germline loops: CDR1 SGHVS, CDR2 FQNEAQ. The CDR3 sequence: CASSLEELKLFF. In DNA, the CDR3 is TGTGCCAGCAGCTTAGAGGAGTTGAAGCTGTTTTTT.

For the CDR3, the DNA is TGCAGCGCGCGTTGGGTGAACACTGAAGCTTTCTTT. Amino acid sequence: CSARWVNTEAFF. The genes are TRBV29-1 and TRBJ1-1; D is uncertain. Germline CDR1 is SQVTM and CDR2 is ANQGSEA. Trimming pared 7 bases from V and 0 bases from J, leaving 9 bases between. The CDR3 is 12 amino acids.

The rearrangement joins TRBV7-8 to TRBJ1-3; D unclear. The CDR3 runs to 12 residues. Germline loops: CDR1 SGHVS, CDR2 FQNEAQ. V was shortened by 5 bases and J by 4 bases, with 6 bases between the two germline ends. CDR3 sequence (DNA): TGTGCCAGCAGCCCCCCCGGAAACACCATATATTTT. Encoded protein: CASSPPGNTIYF.

Only a few counts were recorded for this clone. This sequence joins TRBV4-2 and TRBJ2-6, with D perhaps TRBD1 (5 bases). CDR1 is LGHNA and CDR2 is YNFKEQ in the germline V gene. V lost 3 bases to trimming and J lost 1 base, with 16 bases between them. The length of the CDR3 is 18 residues. The CDR3 region has the DNA TGTGCCAGCAGCCAGGAGACAGAGTCGATTTCTGGGGCCAACGTCCTGACTTTC. The encoded protein is CASSQETESISGANVLTF.

This clone was picked up one time. The chain carries TRBV5-1 and TRBJ2-7; possibly TRBD2 for D (5 bases). CDR3 size: 16 residues. V lost 4 bases to trimming and J lost 2 bases, with 19 bases between them. Germline lookup yields CDR1 SGHRS and CDR2 YFSETQ. CDR3 sequence (DNA): TGCGCCAGCAGCCCCCGGGGTCAGACGGGGACCTACGAGCAGTACTTC. Translation gives CASSPRGQTGTYEQYF.

V and J are TRBV5-6 and TRBJ2-5; D might be TRBD1 (5 bases). The CDR3 is 17 amino acids. Germline V gene lookup returns CDR1 SGHDT and CDR2 YYEEEE. V lost 0 bases to trimming and J lost 5 bases, with 20 bases between them. The CDR3 nucleotides read TGTGCCAGCAGCTTGGCCTGGTCAGGGCCTTTTGGGGAGACCCAGTACTTC. It is translated as CASSLAWSGPFGETQYF.

V gene TRBV5-5 combines with J gene TRBJ1-3; D call uncertain. This CDR3 has 16 amino acids. CDR1 and CDR2 from the germline V gene are SGHKS and YYEKEE (reference sequence). V was pared by 2 bases and J by 0 bases, with 12 bases between. This CDR3 is CASSLGSSTSGNTIYF. CDR3 DNA sequence: TGTGCCAGCAGCTTAGGCAGTTCGACCTCTGGAAACACCATATATTTT.

The rearrangement joins TRBV12-3 or TRBV12-4 to TRBJ2-7; no clear D. V lost 6 bases, J lost 5 bases, and 11 bases lay in between. The CDR3 has 12 residues. This CDR3 reads CASSPFGDEQYF. CDR3 coding DNA: TGTGCCAGCAGCCCCTTTGGGGACGAGCAGTACTTC.

This clone showed up just a few times. The chain joins TRBV2 to TRBJ1-6; 7 nucleotides match TRBD1. The CDR3 extends over 15 amino acids. Germline CDR1 SNHLY, CDR2 FYNNEI. The V gene end was trimmed by 5 bases and the J gene end by 7 bases; junction bases not matched to a gene: 8. The DNA of the CDR3 is TGTGCCAGCAGTCAAACCCAGGGGGGAAATTCACCCCTCCACTTT. This gives the protein CASSQTQGGNSPLHF. The full variable domain, completed using reference TRBV2 and TRBJ1-6, is EPEVTQTPSHQVTQMGQEVILRCVPISNHLYFYWYRQILGQKVEFLVSFYNNEISEKSEIFDDQFSVERPDGSNFTLKIRSTKLEDSAMYFCASSQTQGGNSPLHFGNGTRLTVT.

The chain has TRBV5-6 and TRBJ1-3; 8 bases match TRBD1. The CDR3 runs to 15 residues. With 4 bases clipped from V and 0 bases from J, the junction kept 3 bases outside the gene matches. Germline V gene data show CDR1 as SGHDT and CDR2 as YYEEEE. Written as DNA, the CDR3 is TGTGCCAGCAGCATCGACAGGGGCTCTGGAAACACCATATATTTT. Protein sequence: CASSIDRGSGNTIYF.

This sequence joins TRBV27 and TRBJ1-1; D possibly corresponds to TRBD1 (6 bases). Between the trimmed V and J ends, which lost 0 bases and 1 base, there was a span of 15 bases. The V gene's germline CDR1 is MNHEY and CDR2 SMNVEV (reference sequence). CDR3 length equals 17 residues. Here the CDR3 reads CASSLSRQEGWNTEAFF. The CDR3 DNA reads as TGTGCCAGCAGTTTATCTCGACAGGAAGGGTGGAACACTGAAGCTTTCTTT.

In its sample, this clone ranks as medium-sized. The V gene is TRBV3-1 (or the pseudogene TRBV3-2), the J gene TRBJ2-3, with 8 bases identical to TRBD1. The CDR3 has 14 amino acids. The ends lost 0 bases at V and 8 bases at J; junction bases unmatched: 4. Looked up from germline, CDR1 is LGHDT and CDR2 is YNNKEL (reference sequence). The CDR3 coding sequence is TGTGCCAGCAGCCAAGATACAACAGGGGGTACGCAGTATTTT. It translates to CASSQDTTGGTQYF.

This clone was recorded only once. This chain joins TRBV6-1 and TRBJ2-3, with 9 bases that match TRBD2. The germline V gene encodes CDR1 MNHNS and CDR2 SASEGT. The CDR3 length is 15 residues. After removal of 3 bases from V and 2 bases from J, the junction contained 3 bases not matched to a gene. The CDR3 is CASSDPSGVTDTQYF. DNA for the CDR3: TGTGCCAGCAGTGACCCTAGCGGGGTCACAGATACGCAGTATTTT.

The chain employs TRBV5-1 and TRBJ2-7, with 9 bases fitting TRBD2. The CDR3 consists of 13 residues. Unmatched junction bases numbered 3, after V lost 5 bases and J lost 3 bases. Germline V gene sequence: CDR1 SGHRS, CDR2 YFSETQ. CDR3 amino acids: CASRTSGNYEQYF. The CDR3 DNA sequence: TGCGCCAGCAGGACTAGCGGCAACTACGAGCAGTACTTC.